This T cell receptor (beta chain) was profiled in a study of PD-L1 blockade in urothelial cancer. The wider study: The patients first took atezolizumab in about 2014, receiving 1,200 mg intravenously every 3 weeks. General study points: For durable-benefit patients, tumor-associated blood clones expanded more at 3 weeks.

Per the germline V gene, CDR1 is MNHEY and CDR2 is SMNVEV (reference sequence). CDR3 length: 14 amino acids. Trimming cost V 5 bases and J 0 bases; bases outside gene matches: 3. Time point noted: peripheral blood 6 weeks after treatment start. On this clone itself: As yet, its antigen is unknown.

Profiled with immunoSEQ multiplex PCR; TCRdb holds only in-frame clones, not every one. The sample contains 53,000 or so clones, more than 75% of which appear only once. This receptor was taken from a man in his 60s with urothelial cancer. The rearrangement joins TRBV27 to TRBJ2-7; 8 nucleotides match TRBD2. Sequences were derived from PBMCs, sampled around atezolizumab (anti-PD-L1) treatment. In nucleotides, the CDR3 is TGTGCCAGCAGTCAGCGGGGGTACTCCTACGAGCAGTACTTC. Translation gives CASSQRGYSYEQYF.